The source of this T cell receptor (beta chain) is a study of T cells in Graves' hyperthyroidism and ophthalmopathy. Study results and caveats: Ophthalmopathy was told apart from stable hyperthyroidism by a 13 V-J model.

V trimming: 3 bases; J trimming: 0 bases; junction bases outside the gene matches: 8. The germline gives CDR1 DFQATT, CDR2 SNEGSKA (reference sequence). This CDR3 is built from 17 residues. In this sample, this clonotype turned up many times. Its matching antigen is unknown. With a duration under 2 months, the hyperthyroidism was newly diagnosed in patients aged 18 to 65. Researchers amplified the TCR beta CDR3 regions from RNA transcripts. Researchers ran a first-round RT-PCR on the TCR CDR3 using the HTBI primer set. TCRdb called the multiplex PCR reads again in MiXCR, with one record for every CDR3 protein. The sample has 300,000 to 450,000 distinct CDR3 sequences; roughly 15% are singletons.

The receptor comes from a woman under 40 with Graves' hyperthyroidism that later progressed to Graves' ophthalmopathy. Sequenced input: blood. J is TRBJ1-6 and V is TRBV20-1; 7 bases align to TRBD1. CDR3 bases: TGCAGTGCTAGGGACAGGAAGGAGGGCTCCTATAATTCACCCCTCCACTTT. This gives the protein CSARDRKEGSYNSPLHF.